The source of this T cell receptor (beta chain) is a study of blood T cell repertoires in COVID-19. In the study overall: Italy, Spain and the United States were the sources of the convalescent and acute COVID-19 samples. Sources were T cells, B-cell-depleted T cells, or PBMCs; the material itself was cDNA or gDNA.

As handled by the study authors: Amplification from reference gene primers served as the basis for estimated nucleated cell counts. Assay used: immunoSEQ multiplex PCR; TCRdb lists only in-frame clones, some missing. D and trimming were read from the DNA, whereas the V and J calls and clone size are those reported in that table. This sample carries about 250,000 clones, around nine tenths of them seen once, and the ten largest clones take 2.1%. The CDR3 contains 16 residues. V dropped 2 bases and J dropped 0 bases, with 10 bases sitting between them. Looked up from germline, CDR1 is SGHTA and CDR2 is FQGNSA.

The chain recombines TRBV7-2 with TRBJ1-4; tentative D call: TRBD1 (6 bases). Sequences were obtained from peripheral blood. The sequence derives from a woman in her thirties or forties who had recovered from COVID-19. Here the CDR3 DNA reads TGTGCCAGCAGCTTATCCGGGACATCAACTAATGAAAAACTGTTTTTT. This gives the protein CASSLSGTSTNEKLFF.